This T cell receptor beta chain emerged from a study of blood T cell repertoires in COVID-19. On the study more broadly: COVID-19 samples, acute and convalescent, were from the United States, Italy and Spain. T cells, B-cell-depleted T cells, or PBMCs supplied cDNA or gDNA.

In the source study's methods: Reference gene primer amplification gave estimated nucleated cell counts. Produced via immunoSEQ multiplex PCR; TCRdb's table is partial and in-frame only. The DNA was the basis for D and trimming; V, J and clone size are from that table. The sample records roughly 180,000 clones, approximately 88% being singletons. The germline V gene encodes CDR1 MDHEN and CDR2 SYDVKM. This CDR3 has 15 residues. The V segment lost 4 bases and the J segment 4 bases; nucleotides outside the gene matches: 6. In this sample, this clone turned up a few times. The receptor was isolated from a woman between 25 and 40 years old with acute or convalescent COVID-19. This chain links TRBV28 with TRBJ2-1, with 8 bases fitting TRBD2. Sequencing was done on a sample of peripheral blood. The DNA of the CDR3 is TGTGCCAGCAGTTCCTGGCGGGGGGAATACAATGAGCAGTTCTTC. It is translated as CASSSWRGEYNEQFF.